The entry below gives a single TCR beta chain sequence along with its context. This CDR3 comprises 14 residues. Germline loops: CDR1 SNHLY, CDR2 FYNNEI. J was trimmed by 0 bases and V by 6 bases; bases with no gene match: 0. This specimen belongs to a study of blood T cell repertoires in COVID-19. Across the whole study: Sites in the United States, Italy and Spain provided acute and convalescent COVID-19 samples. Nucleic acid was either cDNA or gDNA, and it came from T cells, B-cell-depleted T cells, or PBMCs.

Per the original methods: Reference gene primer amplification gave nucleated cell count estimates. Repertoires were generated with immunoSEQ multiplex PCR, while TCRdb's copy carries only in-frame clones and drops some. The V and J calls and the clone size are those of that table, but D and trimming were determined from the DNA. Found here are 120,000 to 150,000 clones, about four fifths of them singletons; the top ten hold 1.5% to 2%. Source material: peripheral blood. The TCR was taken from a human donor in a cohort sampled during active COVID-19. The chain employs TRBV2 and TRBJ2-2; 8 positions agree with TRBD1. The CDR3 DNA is TGTGCCAGCAGGGACAGGGCGAACACCGGGGAGCTGTTTTTT. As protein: CASRDRANTGELFF.